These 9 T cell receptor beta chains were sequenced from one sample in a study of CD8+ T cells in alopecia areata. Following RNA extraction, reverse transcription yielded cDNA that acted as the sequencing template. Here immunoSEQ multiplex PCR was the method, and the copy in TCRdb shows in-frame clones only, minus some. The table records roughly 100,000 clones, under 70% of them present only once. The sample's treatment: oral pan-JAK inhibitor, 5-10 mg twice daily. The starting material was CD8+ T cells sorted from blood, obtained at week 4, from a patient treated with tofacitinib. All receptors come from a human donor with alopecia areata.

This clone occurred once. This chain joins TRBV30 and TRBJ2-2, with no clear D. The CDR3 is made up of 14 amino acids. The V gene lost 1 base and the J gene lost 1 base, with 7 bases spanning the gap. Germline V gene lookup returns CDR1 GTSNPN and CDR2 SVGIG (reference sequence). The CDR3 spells CAWSAALNTGELFF. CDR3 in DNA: TGTGCCTGGAGTGCAGCACTGAACACCGGGGAGCTGTTTTTT.

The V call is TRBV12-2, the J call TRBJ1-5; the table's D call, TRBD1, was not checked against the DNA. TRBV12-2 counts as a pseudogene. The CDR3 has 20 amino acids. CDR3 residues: CASRLAPGPGTSQGNQPQHF. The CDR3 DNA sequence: TGTGCAAGTCGCTTAGCGCCAGGTCCCGGGACATCCCAGGGCAATCAGCCCCAGCATTTT.

As DNA, the CDR3 is TGTGCCAGCGGCACGGGACTAGCGGGAAATGAGCAGTTCTTC. Protein product: CASGTGLAGNEQFF. The genes are TRBV5-6 and TRBJ2-1; 13 bases are shared with TRBD2. The junction had 5 bases not matched to a gene; V was cut back by 7 bases and J by 7 bases. Germline lookup yields CDR1 SGHDT and CDR2 YYEEEE. The CDR3 length is 14 residues.

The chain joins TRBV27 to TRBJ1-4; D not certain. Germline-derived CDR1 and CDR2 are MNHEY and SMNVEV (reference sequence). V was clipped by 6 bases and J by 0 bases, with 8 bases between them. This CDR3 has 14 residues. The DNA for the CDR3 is TGTGCCAGCAGGGGCTTTGCAACTAATGAAAAACTGTTTTTT. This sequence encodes CASRGFATNEKLFF.

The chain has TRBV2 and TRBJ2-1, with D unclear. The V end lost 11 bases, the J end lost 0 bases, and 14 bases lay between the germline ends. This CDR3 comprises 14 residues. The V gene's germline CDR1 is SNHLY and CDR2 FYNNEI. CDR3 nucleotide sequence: TGTGCCGTCGAAACAGAGCGCTCCTACAATGAGCAGTTCTTC. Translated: CAVETERSYNEQFF.

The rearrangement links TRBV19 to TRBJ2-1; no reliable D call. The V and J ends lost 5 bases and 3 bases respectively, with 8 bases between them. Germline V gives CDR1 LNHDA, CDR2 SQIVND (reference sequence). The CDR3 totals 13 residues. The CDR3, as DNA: TGTGCCAGTAGTCTGGGAAGCTACAATGAGCAGTTCTTC. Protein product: CASSLGSYNEQFF.

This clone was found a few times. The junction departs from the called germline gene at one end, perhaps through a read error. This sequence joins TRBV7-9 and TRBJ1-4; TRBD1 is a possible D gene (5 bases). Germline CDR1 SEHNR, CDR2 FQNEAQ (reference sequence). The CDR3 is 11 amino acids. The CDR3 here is CASSLGLGQSF. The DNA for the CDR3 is TGTGCCAGCAGCTTAGGTCTGGGGCAGTCTTTT.

The CDR3: CASSMDGSQPQHF. CDR3 coding DNA: TGTGCCAGCAGTATGGACGGGAGCCAGCCCCAGCATTTT. The chain combines TRBV6-5 with TRBJ1-5; D gene uncertain. The V gene lost 5 bases and the J gene lost 7 bases, with 12 bases spanning the gap. The CDR3 consists of 13 residues. CDR1 is MNHEY and CDR2 is SVGAGI in the germline V gene.

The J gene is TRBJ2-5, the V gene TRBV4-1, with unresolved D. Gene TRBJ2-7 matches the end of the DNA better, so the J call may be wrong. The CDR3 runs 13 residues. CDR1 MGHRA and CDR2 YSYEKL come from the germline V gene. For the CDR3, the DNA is TGCGCCAGCAGCAAGAGCGACGCCTACGAGCAGTACTTC. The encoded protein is CASSKSDAYEQYF.